The clone carrying this T cell receptor (beta chain) was seen only once. This entry belongs to a study of control samples from healthy donors and cancer patients. TCRdb keeps only in-frame clones here, not all; method: immunoSEQ multiplex PCR. The sample records about 130,000 clones, about 88% being singletons. The CDR3 consists of 14 residues. Trimming left V 6 bases short and J 6 bases short, with 18 bases between. The germline V gene has CDR1 MDHEN and CDR2 SYDVKM. The sequenced material came from blood. The receptor comes from a man aged 45 to 65 in good health. The chain combines TRBV28 with TRBJ2-7, with TRBD1 as a possible D gene (6 bases). This CDR3 reads CASSPPNRVVEQYF. The CDR3 DNA sequence: TGTGCCAGCAGCCCCCCCAACAGGGTGGTCGAGCAGTACTTC.